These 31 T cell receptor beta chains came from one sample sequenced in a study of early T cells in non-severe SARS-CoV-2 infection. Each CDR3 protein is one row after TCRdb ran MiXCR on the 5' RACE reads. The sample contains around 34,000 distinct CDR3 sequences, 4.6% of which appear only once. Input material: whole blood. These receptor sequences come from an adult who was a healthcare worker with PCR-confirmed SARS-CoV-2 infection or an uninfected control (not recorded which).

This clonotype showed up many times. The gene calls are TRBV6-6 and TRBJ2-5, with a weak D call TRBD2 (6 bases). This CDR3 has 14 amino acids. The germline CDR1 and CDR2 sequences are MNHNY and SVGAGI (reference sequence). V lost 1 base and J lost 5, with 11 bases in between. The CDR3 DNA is TGTGCCAGCAGTTACTGGGGCGGGGACGAGACCCAGTACTTC. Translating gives CASSYWGGDETQYF.

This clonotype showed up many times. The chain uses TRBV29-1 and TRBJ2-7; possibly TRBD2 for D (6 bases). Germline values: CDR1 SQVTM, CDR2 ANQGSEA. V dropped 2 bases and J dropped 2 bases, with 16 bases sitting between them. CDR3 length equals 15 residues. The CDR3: CSVEQPSRGTYEQYF. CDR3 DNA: TGCAGCGTTGAACAACCGAGCCGGGGGACCTACGAGCAGTACTTC.

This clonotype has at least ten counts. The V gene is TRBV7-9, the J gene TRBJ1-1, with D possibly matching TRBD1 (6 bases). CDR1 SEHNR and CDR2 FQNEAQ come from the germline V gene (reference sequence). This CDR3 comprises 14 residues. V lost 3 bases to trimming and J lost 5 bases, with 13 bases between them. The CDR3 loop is CASSFPGAGTEAFF. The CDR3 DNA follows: TGTGCCAGCAGCTTTCCGGGGGCTGGGACTGAAGCTTTCTTT.

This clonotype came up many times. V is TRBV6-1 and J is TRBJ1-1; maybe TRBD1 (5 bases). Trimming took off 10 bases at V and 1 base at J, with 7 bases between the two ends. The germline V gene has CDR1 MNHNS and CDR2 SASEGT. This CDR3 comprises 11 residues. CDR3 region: CAITGNTEAFF. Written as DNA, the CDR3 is TGTGCCATTACAGGGAACACTGAAGCTTTCTTT.

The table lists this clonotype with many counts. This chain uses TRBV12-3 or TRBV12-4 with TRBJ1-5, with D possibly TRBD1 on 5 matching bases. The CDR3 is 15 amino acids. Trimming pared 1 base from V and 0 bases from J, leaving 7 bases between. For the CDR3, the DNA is TGTGCCAGCAGTTTAGGGGGGAATAGCAATCAGCCCCAGCATTTT. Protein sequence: CASSLGGNSNQPQHF.

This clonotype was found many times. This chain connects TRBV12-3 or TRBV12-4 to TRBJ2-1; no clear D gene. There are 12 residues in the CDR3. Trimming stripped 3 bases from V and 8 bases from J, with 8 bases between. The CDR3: CASSFLGYEQFF. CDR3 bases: TGTGCCAGCAGTTTTCTGGGGTATGAGCAGTTCTTC.

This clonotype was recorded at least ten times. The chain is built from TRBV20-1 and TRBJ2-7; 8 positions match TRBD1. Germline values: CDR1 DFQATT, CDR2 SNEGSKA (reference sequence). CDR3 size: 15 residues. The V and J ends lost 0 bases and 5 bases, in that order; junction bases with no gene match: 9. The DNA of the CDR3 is TGCAGTGCTAGAGATGCGTCCCAGGGGGCTGACGAGCAGTACTTC. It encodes CSARDASQGADEQYF.

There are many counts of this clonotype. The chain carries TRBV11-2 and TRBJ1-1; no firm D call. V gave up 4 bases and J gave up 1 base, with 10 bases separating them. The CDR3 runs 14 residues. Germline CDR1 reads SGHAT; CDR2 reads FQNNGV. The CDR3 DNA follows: TGTGCCAGCAGCTCCCTGGCGGGGAACACTGAAGCTTTCTTT. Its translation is CASSSLAGNTEAFF.

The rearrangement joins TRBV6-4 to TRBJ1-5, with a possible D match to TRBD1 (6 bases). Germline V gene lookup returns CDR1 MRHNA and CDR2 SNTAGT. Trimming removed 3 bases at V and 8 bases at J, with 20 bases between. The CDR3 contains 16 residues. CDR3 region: CASSESITGRREPQHF. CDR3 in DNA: TGTGCCAGCAGTGAATCTATCACAGGGCGCCGGGAGCCCCAGCATTTT.

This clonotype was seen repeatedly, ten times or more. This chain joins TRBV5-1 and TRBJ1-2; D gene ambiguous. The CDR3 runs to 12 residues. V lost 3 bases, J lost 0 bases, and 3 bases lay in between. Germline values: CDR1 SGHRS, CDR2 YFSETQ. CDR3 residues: CASSSTNYGYTF. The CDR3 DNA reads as TGCGCCAGCAGCTCTACTAACTATGGCTACACCTTC.

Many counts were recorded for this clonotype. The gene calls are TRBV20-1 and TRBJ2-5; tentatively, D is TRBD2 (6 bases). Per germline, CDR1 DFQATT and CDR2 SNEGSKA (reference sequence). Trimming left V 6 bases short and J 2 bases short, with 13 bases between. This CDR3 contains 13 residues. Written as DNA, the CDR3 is TGCAGTGCGAGCCCCGGGGGTCAAGAGACCCAGTACTTC. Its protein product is CSASPGGQETQYF.

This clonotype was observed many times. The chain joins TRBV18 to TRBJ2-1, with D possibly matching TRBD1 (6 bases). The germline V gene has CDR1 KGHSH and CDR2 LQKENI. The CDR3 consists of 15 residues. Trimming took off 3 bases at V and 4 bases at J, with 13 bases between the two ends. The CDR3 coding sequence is TGTGCCAGCTCACCGAGGGGACAAGATTACAATGAGCAGTTCTTC. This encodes CASSPRGQDYNEQFF.

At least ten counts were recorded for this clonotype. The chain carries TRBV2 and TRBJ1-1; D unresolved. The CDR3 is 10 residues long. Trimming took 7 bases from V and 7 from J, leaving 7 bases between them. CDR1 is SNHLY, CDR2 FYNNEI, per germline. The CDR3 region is CASTRDEAFF. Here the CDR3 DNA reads TGTGCCAGCACTCGGGATGAAGCTTTCTTT.

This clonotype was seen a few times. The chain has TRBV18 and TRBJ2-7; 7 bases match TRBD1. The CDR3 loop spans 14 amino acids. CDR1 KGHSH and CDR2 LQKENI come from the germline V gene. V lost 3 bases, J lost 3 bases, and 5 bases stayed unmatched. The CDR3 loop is CASSPRTGNYEQYF. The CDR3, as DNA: TGTGCCAGCTCACCCAGGACAGGCAACTACGAGCAGTACTTC. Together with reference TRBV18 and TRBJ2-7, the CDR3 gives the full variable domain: NAGVMQNPRHLVRRRGQEARLRCSPMKGHSHVYWYRQLPEEGLKFMVYLQKENIIDESGMPKERFSAEFPKEGPSILRIQQVVRGDSAAYFCASSPRTGNYEQYFGPGTRLTVT.

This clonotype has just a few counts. CDR3 DNA sequence: TGTGCCAGCAGCTTAGGCCTGGGGAAGACCCAGTACTTC. Translated: CASSLGLGKTQYF. V usage is TRBV7-2 and J usage is TRBJ2-5; no clear D gene. This CDR3 is 13 amino acids long. V was shortened by 1 base and J by 6 bases, with 9 bases between the two germline ends. CDR1 and CDR2 (germline): SGHTA, FQGNSA.

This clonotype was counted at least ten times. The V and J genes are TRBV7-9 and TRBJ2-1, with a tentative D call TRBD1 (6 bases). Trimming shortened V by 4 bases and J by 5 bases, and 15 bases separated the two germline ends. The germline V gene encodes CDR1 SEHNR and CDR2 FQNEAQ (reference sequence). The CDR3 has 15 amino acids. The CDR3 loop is CASSSFGRGNNEQFF. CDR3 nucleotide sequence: TGTGCCAGCAGCTCGTTCGGCAGGGGCAACAATGAGCAGTTCTTC.

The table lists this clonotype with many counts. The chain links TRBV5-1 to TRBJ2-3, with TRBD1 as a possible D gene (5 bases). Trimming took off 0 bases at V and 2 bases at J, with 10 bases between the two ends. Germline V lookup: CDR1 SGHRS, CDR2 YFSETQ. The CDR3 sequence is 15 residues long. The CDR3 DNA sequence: TGCGCCAGCAGCTTGGAGGGGAAACCCACAGATACGCAGTATTTT. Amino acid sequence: CASSLEGKPTDTQYF.

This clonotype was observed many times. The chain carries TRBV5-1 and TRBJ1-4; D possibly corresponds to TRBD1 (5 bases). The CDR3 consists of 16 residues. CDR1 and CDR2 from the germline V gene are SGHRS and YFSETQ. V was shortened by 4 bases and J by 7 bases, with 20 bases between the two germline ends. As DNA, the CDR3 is TGCGCCAGCAGCCTGATGGGGACGGGTGATGCTGAAAAACTGTTTTTT. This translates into CASSLMGTGDAEKLFF.

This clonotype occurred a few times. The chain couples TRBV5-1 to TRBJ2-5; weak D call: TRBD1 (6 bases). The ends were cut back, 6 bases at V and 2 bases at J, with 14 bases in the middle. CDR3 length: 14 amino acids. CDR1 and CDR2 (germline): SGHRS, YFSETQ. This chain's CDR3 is CASTLRGWQETQYF. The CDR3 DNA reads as TGCGCCAGCACCCTCAGGGGATGGCAAGAGACCCAGTACTTC. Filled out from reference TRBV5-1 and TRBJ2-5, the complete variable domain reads KAGVTQTPRYLIKTRGQQVTLSCSPISGHRSVSWYQQTPGQGLQFLFEYFSETQRNKGNFPGRFSGRQFSNSRSEMNVSTLELGDSALYLCASTLRGWQETQYFGPGTRLLVL.

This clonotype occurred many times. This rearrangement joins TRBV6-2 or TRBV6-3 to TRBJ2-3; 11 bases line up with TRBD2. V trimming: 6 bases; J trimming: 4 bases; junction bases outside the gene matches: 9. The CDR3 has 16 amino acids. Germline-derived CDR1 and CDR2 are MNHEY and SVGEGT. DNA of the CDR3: TGTGCCAGCAGCCTTATGACTAGCGGGGTAGCAGATACGCAGTATTTT. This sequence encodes CASSLMTSGVADTQYF.

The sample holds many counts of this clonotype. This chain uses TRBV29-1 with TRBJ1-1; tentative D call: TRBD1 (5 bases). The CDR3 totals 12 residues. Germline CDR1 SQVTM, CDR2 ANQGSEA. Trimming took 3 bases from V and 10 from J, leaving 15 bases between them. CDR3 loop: CSVDGGNRRAFF. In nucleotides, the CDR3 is TGCAGCGTTGATGGGGGAAATCGCAGAGCTTTCTTT.

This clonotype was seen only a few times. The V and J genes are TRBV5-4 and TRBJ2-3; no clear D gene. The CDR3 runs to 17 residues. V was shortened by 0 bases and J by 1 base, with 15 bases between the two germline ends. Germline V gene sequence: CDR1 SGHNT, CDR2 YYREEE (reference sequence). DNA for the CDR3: TGTGCCAGCAGCTTGGCGGGCAGGCTGGGTGGCACAGATACGCAGTATTTT. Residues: CASSLAGRLGGTDTQYF.

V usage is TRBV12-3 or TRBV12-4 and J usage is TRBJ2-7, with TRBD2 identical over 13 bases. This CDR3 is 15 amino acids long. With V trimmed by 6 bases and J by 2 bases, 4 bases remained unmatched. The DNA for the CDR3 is TGTGCCAGCAGGTCGGGACTAGCGGGACCCTACGAGCAGTACTTC. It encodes CASRSGLAGPYEQYF.

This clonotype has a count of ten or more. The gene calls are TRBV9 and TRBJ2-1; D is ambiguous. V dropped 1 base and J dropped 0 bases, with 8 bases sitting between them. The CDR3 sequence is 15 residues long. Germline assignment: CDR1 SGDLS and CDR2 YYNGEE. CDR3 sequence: CASSVRDSSYNEQFF. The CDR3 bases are TGTGCCAGCAGCGTAAGGGATAGCTCCTACAATGAGCAGTTCTTC.

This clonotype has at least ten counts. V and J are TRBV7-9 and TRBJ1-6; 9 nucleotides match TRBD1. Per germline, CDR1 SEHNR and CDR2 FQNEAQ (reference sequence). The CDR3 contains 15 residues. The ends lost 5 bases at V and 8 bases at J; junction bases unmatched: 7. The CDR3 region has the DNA TGTGCCAGCAGCCAACTCACAGGGGGCTATTCACCCCTCCACTTT. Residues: CASSQLTGGYSPLHF.

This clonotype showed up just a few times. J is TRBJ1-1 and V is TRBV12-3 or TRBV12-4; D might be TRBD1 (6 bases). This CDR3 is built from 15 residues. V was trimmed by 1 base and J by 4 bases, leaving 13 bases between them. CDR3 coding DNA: TGTGCCAGCAGTTTAGGGGGGGCTAGGGGCACTGAAGCTTTCTTT. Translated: CASSLGGARGTEAFF.

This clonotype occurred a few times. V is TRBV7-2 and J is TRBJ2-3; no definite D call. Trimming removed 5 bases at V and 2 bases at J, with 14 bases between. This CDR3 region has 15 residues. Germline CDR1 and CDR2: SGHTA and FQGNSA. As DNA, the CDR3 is TGTGCCAGCAGCCGCGCAGGAGTTATCACAGATACGCAGTATTTT. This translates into CASSRAGVITDTQYF. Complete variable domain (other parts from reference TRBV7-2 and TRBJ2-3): GAGVSQSPSNKVTEKGKDVELRCDPISGHTALYWYRQSLGQGLEFLIYFQGNSAPDKSGLPSDRFSAERTGGSVSTLTIQRTQQEDSAVYLCASSRAGVITDTQYFGPGTRLTVL.

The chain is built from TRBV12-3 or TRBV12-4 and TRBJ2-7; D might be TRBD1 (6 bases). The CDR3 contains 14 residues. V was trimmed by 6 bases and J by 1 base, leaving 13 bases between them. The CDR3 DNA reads TGTGCCAGCAGCCTCCGGGACATGTCCTACGAGCAGTACTTC. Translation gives CASSLRDMSYEQYF.

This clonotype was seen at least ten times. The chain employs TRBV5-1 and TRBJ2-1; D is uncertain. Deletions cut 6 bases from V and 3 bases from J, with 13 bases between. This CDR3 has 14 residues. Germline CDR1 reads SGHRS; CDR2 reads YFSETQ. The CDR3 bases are TGCGCCAGCAAGTTAACTACCAACTACAATGAGCAGTTCTTC. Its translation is CASKLTTNYNEQFF.

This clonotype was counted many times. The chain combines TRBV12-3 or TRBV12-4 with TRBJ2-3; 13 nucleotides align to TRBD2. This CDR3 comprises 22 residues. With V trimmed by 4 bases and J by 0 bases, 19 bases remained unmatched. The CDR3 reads CASSSNWGLAGQMHTSTDTQYF. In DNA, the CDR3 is TGTGCCAGCAGTTCCAACTGGGGACTAGCGGGGCAGATGCATACTAGCACAGATACGCAGTATTTT.

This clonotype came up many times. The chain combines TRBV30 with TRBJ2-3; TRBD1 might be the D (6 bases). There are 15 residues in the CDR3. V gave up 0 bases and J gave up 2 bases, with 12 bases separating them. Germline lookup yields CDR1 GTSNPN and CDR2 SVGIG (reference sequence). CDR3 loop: CAWSVRGGPTDTQYF. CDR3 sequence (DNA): TGTGCCTGGAGTGTACGAGGGGGACCCACAGATACGCAGTATTTT.